Below, 17 T cell receptor beta chains from the same sample are listed, as sequenced in a study of T-cell reconstitution after alpha-beta-depleted transplantation in children. It was with unique molecular identifiers that the TCRbeta library was prepared. MiXCR, run by TCRdb on the PCR reads, gives a single entry per CDR3 protein. The sample records about 980,000 distinct CDR3 sequences, about 30% being singletons. The sequencing here drew on PBMCs, mostly from graft donor cells, taken 360 days after TCRalphabeta/CD19-depleted stem cell transplant. Every receptor here comes from a boy younger than two who had a stem cell transplant for SCID, so the T cells may come from the graft donor.

The rearrangement links TRBV5-1 to TRBJ2-7; tentatively, D is TRBD1 or TRBD2 (5 bases each). V shed 5 bases and J shed 6 bases, with 9 bases lying between them. CDR3 length: 11 amino acids. The germline V gene encodes CDR1 SGHRS and CDR2 YFSETQ. The CDR3 sequence: CASSEGFEQYF. The DNA of the CDR3 is TGCGCCAGCAGTGAGGGGTTCGAGCAGTACTTC.

This rearrangement joins TRBV9 to TRBJ1-2; D not certain. This CDR3 region has 13 residues. Germline values: CDR1 SGDLS, CDR2 YYNGEE. Trimming took 4 bases from V and 1 from J, leaving 8 bases between them. CDR3 coding DNA: TGTGCCAGCAGCTTTAAACTTAACTATGGCTACACCTTC. It is translated as CASSFKLNYGYTF.

There are many counts of this clonotype. The chain combines TRBV11-1 with TRBJ2-2, with TRBD1 matching over 7 bases. The V segment lost 8 bases and the J segment 2 bases; nucleotides outside the gene matches: 17. The CDR3 is 18 amino acids. Germline assignment: CDR1 SGHAT and CDR2 FQDESV (reference sequence). CDR3 DNA: TGTGCCAGCTCCTTTAGATGGGGTGCAGGGGGAAACACCGGGGAGCTGTTTTTT. Protein product: CASSFRWGAGGNTGELFF.

The chain uses TRBV20-1 and TRBJ2-3; 8 bases align to TRBD2. Germline V gene lookup returns CDR1 DFQATT and CDR2 SNEGSKA (reference sequence). Trimming took 5 bases from V and 8 from J; bases not matched to a gene: 18. The CDR3 extends over 16 amino acids. CDR3 DNA: TGCAGTGCTTGGGCTTTGGCTAGCGGGCTCCGGGGTACGCAGTATTTT. Amino acid sequence: CSAWALASGLRGTQYF.

The genes are TRBV6-1 and TRBJ1-1, with 7 bases matching TRBD1. The J segment lost 10 bases and the V segment lost 6 bases, leaving 14 bases of the junction unmatched. Germline values: CDR1 MNHNS, CDR2 SASEGT. The CDR3 length is 14 residues. CDR3 DNA sequence: TGTGCCAGCAGACCGGAACAGCGTGCAGGGGGAGCTTTCTTT. Translating it yields CASRPEQRAGGAFF.

The J gene is TRBJ2-1, the V gene TRBV11-1, with 7 bases identical to TRBD2. CDR1 and CDR2 from the germline V gene are SGHAT and FQDESV (reference sequence). The CDR3 is 15 amino acids. Germline trimming cut 0 bases from V and 9 bases from J; bases unmatched to any gene: 8. The chain's CDR3 is CASSLALVREGEQFF. The CDR3 DNA reads TGTGCCAGCAGCTTAGCGTTGGTCAGGGAGGGTGAGCAGTTCTTC.

The V call is TRBV7-8, the J call TRBJ2-1, with D perhaps matching TRBD2 (6 bases). The germline V gene has CDR1 SGHVS and CDR2 FQNEAQ. CDR3 length: 16 residues. V lost 2 bases to trimming and J lost 5 bases, with 16 bases between them. CDR3 nucleotides: TGTGCCAGCAGCTTATTTTCGGACTACGGGAACAATGAGCAGTTCTTC. The encoded protein is CASSLFSDYGNNEQFF.

The genes are TRBV27 and TRBJ2-7, with a possible D match to TRBD2 (5 bases). Between the trimmed V and J ends, which lost 5 bases and 2 bases, there was a span of 19 bases. The CDR3 is made up of 16 amino acids. Germline values: CDR1 MNHEY, CDR2 SMNVEV (reference sequence). The CDR3 bases are TGTGCCAGCAGTATAAATTCCAGGACGGAGGCCTACGAGCAGTACTTC. Translation: CASSINSRTEAYEQYF.

V and J are TRBV11-2 and TRBJ2-7; D uncertain. V gave up 1 base and J gave up 5 bases, with 12 bases separating them. This CDR3 is built from 14 residues. From germline, CDR1 is SGHAT and CDR2 FQNNGV. CDR3 region: CASSLGPGLDEQYF. CDR3 DNA: TGTGCCAGCAGCTTAGGCCCGGGTTTGGACGAGCAGTACTTC.

The J gene is TRBJ2-5, the V gene TRBV4-3; the D is unclear. Trimming left V 2 bases short and J 4 bases short, with 8 bases between. There are 13 residues in the CDR3. The germline V gene has CDR1 LGHNA and CDR2 YSLEER. CDR3 in DNA: TGCGCCAGCAGCCAATTCTTTGCAGAGACCCAGTACTTC. Translated, it gives CASSQFFAETQYF.

There are a few counts of this clonotype. The chain employs TRBV28 and TRBJ2-7; unclear D gene. This CDR3 is 15 amino acids long. Deletions cut 6 bases from V and 3 bases from J, with 18 bases between. The germline CDR1 and CDR2 sequences are MDHEN and SYDVKM. The CDR3 loop reads CASSPPGPLIYEQYF. The CDR3 nucleotides read TGTGCCAGCAGCCCTCCCGGGCCCCTAATCTACGAGCAGTACTTC.

With respect to this clonotype: One junction end does not reproduce the germline sequence, and a read error may be involved. CDR3: CATSSVYYDQFF. In DNA, the CDR3 is TGTGCCACCAGCAGCGTATACTATGATCAGTTCTTC. This chain links TRBV15 with TRBJ2-1; D not certain. Germline V gene data show CDR1 as LNHNV and CDR2 as YYDKDF (reference sequence). CDR3 length: 12 residues.

There are many counts of this clonotype. This chain connects TRBV12-3 or TRBV12-4 to TRBJ1-3; tentative D call: TRBD1 (5 bases). Trimming left V 3 bases short and J 2 bases short, with 8 bases between. The CDR3 sequence is 14 residues long. The CDR3 DNA sequence: TGTGCCAGCAGTTTTGGGGGTACTGGAAACACCATATATTTT. Its translation is CASSFGGTGNTIYF.

The chain is built from TRBV6-1 and TRBJ1-3; possible D gene TRBD1, 5 bases. Trimming cost V 10 bases and J 4 bases, with 17 bases left between them. The CDR3 runs 14 residues. Per germline, CDR1 MNHNS and CDR2 SASEGT. The DNA of the CDR3 is TGTGCCATTTCCGAGACAGCCCACGGAAACACCATATATTTT. This encodes CAISETAHGNTIYF.

The chain recombines TRBV18 with TRBJ1-1; D is perhaps TRBD1 (5 bases). The V and J ends lost 3 bases and 3 bases respectively, with 17 bases between them. CDR1 is KGHSH and CDR2 is LQKENI in the germline V gene. This CDR3 region has 16 residues. CDR3 nucleotide sequence: TGTGCCAGCTCACCCGGATTCCGGGGGGTAGACACTGAAGCTTTCTTT. This encodes CASSPGFRGVDTEAFF.

The chain joins TRBV29-1 to TRBJ2-2; possibly TRBD2 for D (5 bases). Trimming shortened V by 5 bases and J by 5 bases, and 12 bases separated the two germline ends. Germline CDR1 reads SQVTM; CDR2 reads ANQGSEA. There are 13 residues in the CDR3. CDR3 sequence (DNA): TGCAGCGTTCAATGGAGGATTACCGGGGAGCTGTTTTTT. Translating gives CSVQWRITGELFF.

The V gene is TRBV10-3, the J gene TRBJ1-2; the D gene is possibly TRBD1 (5 bases). Germline CDR1 reads ENHRY; CDR2 reads SYGVKD. CDR3 length: 13 amino acids. Trimming removed 10 bases at V and 2 bases at J, with 14 bases between. CDR3 region: CASRTPGNYGYTF. The CDR3 nucleotides read TGTGCCAGCAGGACCCCAGGGAACTATGGCTACACCTTC.